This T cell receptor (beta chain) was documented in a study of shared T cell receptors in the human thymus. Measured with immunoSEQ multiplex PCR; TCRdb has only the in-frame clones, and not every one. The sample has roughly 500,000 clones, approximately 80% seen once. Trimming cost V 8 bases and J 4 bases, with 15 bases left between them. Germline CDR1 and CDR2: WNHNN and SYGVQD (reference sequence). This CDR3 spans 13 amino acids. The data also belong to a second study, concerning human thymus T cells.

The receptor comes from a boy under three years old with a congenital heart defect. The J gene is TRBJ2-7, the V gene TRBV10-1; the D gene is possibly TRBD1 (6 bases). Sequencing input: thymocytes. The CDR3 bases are TGCGCCAGCCCCTTGGACAGCACTTACGAGCAGTACTTC. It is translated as CASPLDSTYEQYF.